This TCR beta chain was captured by sequencing in a study of T-cell reconstitution after alpha-beta-depleted transplantation in children. Findings and caveats of the study: Newly made T cells mostly supplied T-cell counts and diversity one year after transplant. High day-60 TCRbeta diversity in some patients came from surviving recipient T cells and thymic progenitors. As was reported, about two months after transplant, alpha-beta T cells came from several hundred expanded graft clones.

With 3 bases clipped from V and 8 bases from J, the junction kept 2 bases outside the gene matches. Germline-derived CDR1 and CDR2 are LGHDT and YNNKEL (reference sequence). CDR3 length: 13 amino acids. Only a few counts were recorded for this clonotype. What it recognizes is unknown. Unique molecular identifiers were used to barcode this TCRbeta library. From the PCR reads, TCRdb called clonotypes with MiXCR, one entry per CDR3 protein. The sample contains roughly 220,000 distinct CDR3 sequences, about 8.4% of which appear only once. V gene TRBV3-1 combines with J gene TRBJ1-2; 11 positions agree with TRBD1. The input for sequencing was PBMCs, mostly from graft donor cells, taken 360 days after TCRalphabeta/CD19-depleted stem cell transplant. This receptor was obtained from a male patient aged 2 to 9 who had a stem cell transplant for acute myeloid leukemia, so the T cells may come from the graft donor. CDR3 in DNA: TGTGCCAGCAGCCAGGACAGGGGGCACGGCTACACCTTC. Translation: CASSQDRGHGYTF. Filled out from reference TRBV3-1 and TRBJ1-2, the complete variable domain reads DTAVSQTPKYLVTQMGNDKSIKCEQNLGHDTMYWYKQDSKKFLKIMFSYNNKELIINETVPNRFSPKSPDKAHLNLHINSLELGDSAVYFCASSQDRGHGYTFGSGTRLTVV.